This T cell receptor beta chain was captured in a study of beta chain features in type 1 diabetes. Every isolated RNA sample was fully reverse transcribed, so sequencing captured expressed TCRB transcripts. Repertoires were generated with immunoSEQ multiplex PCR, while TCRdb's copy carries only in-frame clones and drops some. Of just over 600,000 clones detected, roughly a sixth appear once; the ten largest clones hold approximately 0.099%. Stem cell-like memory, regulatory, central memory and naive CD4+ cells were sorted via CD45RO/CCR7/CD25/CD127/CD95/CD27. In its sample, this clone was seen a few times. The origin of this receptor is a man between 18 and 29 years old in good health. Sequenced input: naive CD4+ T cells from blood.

The DNA of the CDR3 is TGTGCCTGGAGCGGCGGGACTCTTCAAGAGACCCAGTACTTC. This encodes CAWSGGTLQETQYF. The rearrangement uses TRBV30 and TRBJ2-5; tentatively, D is TRBD2 (6 bases). Germline-derived CDR1 and CDR2 are GTSNPN and SVGIG (reference sequence). With 3 bases removed from V and 2 bases from J, the gap between germline ends came to 13 bases. The CDR3 has 14 amino acids.